A single sample gave rise to the 29 T cell receptor beta chains below, sequenced in a study of breast tumors, draining lymph nodes, adjacent tissues. Samples came from axillary lymph nodes draining the breast cancer. TCRdb reprocessed the multiplex PCR reads via MiXCR and lists one record per CDR3 protein. Among over 130,000 distinct CDR3 sequences, approximately 29% were seen once, and the ten largest hold about 2.3%. Sequencing was done on a sample of axillary lymph node tissue. Receptor source: a female donor with breast cancer. Some clones in this sample may be carry-over from other donors' samples.

The chain combines TRBV25-1 with TRBJ1-6; TRBD1 matches at 7 bases. Per germline, CDR1 MGHDK and CDR2 SYGVNS. CDR3 size: 13 residues. V lost 7 bases to trimming and J lost 7 bases; unmatched junction nucleotides: 4. CDR3 protein: CASTGTVNSPLHF. The CDR3 DNA reads TGTGCCAGCACAGGGACAGTGAATTCACCCCTCCACTTT.

Details on this clonotype: This is likely a read error, given that the CDR3 carries no conserved phenylalanine or tryptophan at its end. The V and J genes are TRBV7-2 and TRBJ1-6; 8 nucleotides line up with TRBD1. The CDR3 is 14 amino acids. From germline, CDR1 is SGHTA and CDR2 FQGNSA. J was trimmed by 10 bases and V by 1 base; bases with no gene match: 3. For the CDR3, the DNA is TGTGCCAGCAGCTTAGGGACAGGGTACTCACCCCTCCACCTT. Translated: CASSLGTGYSPLHL.

This clonotype was seen repeatedly, ten times or more. The chain has TRBV6-6 and TRBJ1-6; TRBD1 aligns across 12 bases. Germline trimming cut 6 bases from V and 10 bases from J; bases unmatched to any gene: 7. The CDR3 has 15 amino acids. Per the germline V gene, CDR1 is MNHNY and CDR2 is SVGAGI (reference sequence). The DNA for the CDR3 is TGTGCCAGCAGGCCGGGACAGGGGGCATTATCACCCCTCCACTTT. This encodes CASRPGQGALSPLHF.

This clonotype was seen ten or more times. J is TRBJ2-1 and V is TRBV5-1; 8 nucleotides line up with TRBD1. The V gene's germline CDR1 is SGHRS and CDR2 YFSETQ. CDR3 size: 15 residues. V dropped 4 bases and J dropped 3; count of bases not matched to a gene: 6. The CDR3 loop reads CASSTGTGRYNEQFF. CDR3 in DNA: TGCGCCAGCAGCACCGGGACAGGTCGCTACAATGAGCAGTTCTTC. Full variable domain (rest looked up from reference TRBV5-1 and TRBJ2-1): KAGVTQTPRYLIKTRGQQVTLSCSPISGHRSVSWYQQTPGQGLQFLFEYFSETQRNKGNFPGRFSGRQFSNSRSEMNVSTLELGDSALYLCASSTGTGRYNEQFFGPGTRLTVL.

In the case of this clonotype: Relative to the germline gene, one junction end is altered; a read error may explain this. This chain links TRBV18 with TRBJ2-1, with D hard to call. This CDR3 has 12 residues. CDR1 KGHSH and CDR2 LQKENI come from the germline V gene. DNA of the CDR3: TGTGCCAGCTCACCACTGGGCAATGAGCAGCTCTTC. Translated, it gives CASSPLGNEQLF. The whole variable domain, remainder taken from reference TRBV18 and TRBJ2-1, is NAGVMQNPRHLVRRRGQEARLRCSPMKGHSHVYWYRQLPEEGLKFMVYLQKENIIDESGMPKERFSAEFPKEGPSILRIQQVVRGDSAAYFCASSPLGNEQLFGPGTRLTVL.

The chain joins TRBV5-1 to TRBJ2-5; D is unresolved. The CDR3 is 14 amino acids. The germline CDR1 and CDR2 sequences are SGHRS and YFSETQ. V shed 4 bases and J shed 8 bases, with 18 bases lying between them. In DNA, the CDR3 is TGCGCCAGCAGCGTTGATCGGAACCAGAACACCCAGTACTTC. Its protein product is CASSVDRNQNTQYF.

This clonotype has at least ten counts. The chain carries TRBV2 and TRBJ2-3; 9 nucleotides agree with TRBD1. Germline V lookup: CDR1 SNHLY, CDR2 FYNNEI. The CDR3 length is 14 residues. V dropped 7 bases and J dropped 4; count of bases not matched to a gene: 6. The CDR3 sequence: CASTWTGEPDTQYF. In DNA, the CDR3 is TGTGCCAGCACCTGGACAGGGGAGCCAGATACGCAGTATTTT.

This clonotype was counted ten times or more. The V and J genes are TRBV27 and TRBJ1-6; D unresolved. This CDR3 contains 15 residues. V was pared by 2 bases and J by 2 bases, with 7 bases between. Germline lookup yields CDR1 MNHEY and CDR2 SMNVEV (reference sequence). The CDR3 sequence: CASSLQSPYNSPLHF. In DNA form, the CDR3 reads TGTGCCAGCAGTTTACAGAGTCCCTATAATTCACCCCTCCACTTT.

This clonotype was seen at least ten times. The chain couples TRBV11-2 to TRBJ2-7, with 9 nucleotides matching TRBD1. V gave up 1 base and J gave up 6 bases; unmatched junction bases: 1. The CDR3 consists of 13 residues. Germline values: CDR1 SGHAT, CDR2 FQNNGV. In DNA, the CDR3 is TGTGCCAGCAGCTTAGTGGACAGGGGCGAGCAGTACGTC. It is translated as CASSLVDRGEQYV.

There are many counts of this clonotype. The rearrangement links TRBV12-3 or TRBV12-4 to TRBJ2-2; D gene ambiguous. This CDR3 has 13 residues. Between the trimmed V and J ends, which lost 10 bases and 0 bases, there was a span of 9 bases. CDR3 protein: CATRGANTGELFF. Here the CDR3 DNA reads TGTGCCACCCGAGGCGCGAACACCGGGGAGCTGTTTTTT.

This clonotype was recorded at least ten times. The chain uses TRBV20-1 and TRBJ2-7; TRBD1 matches 8 bases. There are 14 residues in the CDR3. Germline trimming cut 6 bases from V and 6 bases from J; bases unmatched to any gene: 13. Germline V lookup: CDR1 DFQATT, CDR2 SNEGSKA (reference sequence). The CDR3, as DNA: TGCAGTGCCACAGGGGGGCTAGTTGGGGGCGAGCAGTACTTC. The encoded protein is CSATGGLVGGEQYF.

This chain links TRBV27 with TRBJ2-4, with 9 bases lining up with TRBD1. The CDR3 has 13 amino acids. V was pared by 4 bases and J by 6 bases, with 1 base of the junction left unmatched. The germline V gene encodes CDR1 MNHEY and CDR2 SMNVEV (reference sequence). CDR3 sequence (DNA): TGTGCCAGCAGTTCGGGACAGGGAAACATTCAGTACTTC. It codes for CASSSGQGNIQYF.

There are many counts of this clonotype. J is TRBJ2-7 and V is TRBV6-5; 8 bases are shared with TRBD2. V gave up 10 bases and J gave up 4 bases; unmatched junction bases: 12. The CDR3 spans 14 residues. Per the germline V gene, CDR1 is MNHEY and CDR2 is SVGAGI. CDR3 DNA: TGTGCCACTGCCCTGGCCAGCGGGGGATACGAGCAGTACTTC. This sequence encodes CATALASGGYEQYF.

Regarding this clonotype: A single base separates this from a much larger clone, so it may be a read error. This chain uses TRBV6-1 with TRBJ2-7; 7 nucleotides match TRBD1. The V gene end was trimmed by 7 bases and the J gene end by 7 bases; junction bases not matched to a gene: 13. CDR1 is MNHNS and CDR2 is SASEGT in the germline V gene. This CDR3 is built from 14 residues. The CDR3 loop is CASNRGQSYAEQYV. The CDR3 region has the DNA TGTGCCAGCAATCGGGGACAGTCCTACGCGGAGCAGTACGTC.

This clonotype has at least ten counts. V gene TRBV30 combines with J gene TRBJ2-7; maybe TRBD2 (6 bases). Trimming cost V 5 bases and J 2 bases, with 13 bases left between them. From germline, CDR1 is GTSNPN and CDR2 SVGIG (reference sequence). The CDR3 is made up of 13 amino acids. The CDR3 loop is CAWGKWGAYEQYF. In DNA form, the CDR3 reads TGTGCCTGGGGGAAGTGGGGGGCCTACGAGCAGTACTTC.

This clonotype was seen repeatedly, ten times or more. V gene TRBV4-1 combines with J gene TRBJ2-2, with 10 bases identical to TRBD1. The J segment lost 5 bases and the V segment lost 4 bases, leaving 7 bases of the junction unmatched. The germline V gene has CDR1 MGHRA and CDR2 YSYEKL. The CDR3 is 16 amino acids. CDR3 nucleotides: TGCGCCAGCAGCCGGAAGGACAGGGGGAGTACCGGGGAGCTGTTTTTT. The encoded protein is CASSRKDRGSTGELFF.

This clonotype was counted many times. Being one base from a much bigger clone, this may be a read error. The CDR3 does not end in the conserved phenylalanine or tryptophan, so this is likely a read error. The gene calls are TRBV7-7 and TRBJ2-5; D gene ambiguous. CDR1 is SSHAT, CDR2 FNYEAQ, per germline (reference sequence). This CDR3 is 14 amino acids long. In nucleotides, the CDR3 is TGTGCTAGCAGCCAACAGAATACACAAGAGACCCAGTACCTC. Translated, it gives CASSQQNTQETQYL.

The chain links TRBV20-1 to TRBJ2-7, with a tentative D call TRBD1 (6 bases). This CDR3 contains 14 residues. Germline CDR1 reads DFQATT; CDR2 reads SNEGSKA (reference sequence). V dropped 6 bases and J dropped 3 bases, with 18 bases sitting between them. The CDR3 nucleotides are TGCAGTGCAACTAAAGCCGGGACATACTACGAGCAGTACTTC. Translated: CSATKAGTYYEQYF.

This clonotype has at least ten counts. This chain joins TRBV6-1 and TRBJ2-3, with TRBD2 matching 11 bases. Germline trimming cut 7 bases from V and 7 bases from J; bases unmatched to any gene: 7. Germline values: CDR1 MNHNS, CDR2 SASEGT. This CDR3 region has 14 residues. CDR3: CASTVLAGGHTQYF. CDR3 nucleotide sequence: TGTGCCAGCACAGTCCTAGCGGGGGGCCATACGCAGTATTTT.

This clonotype was detected many times. The chain employs TRBV7-3 and TRBJ2-7; 11 bases fit TRBD1. V shed 5 bases, J shed 5 bases, and the junction held 2 bases outside the gene matches. The germline CDR1 and CDR2 sequences are SGHTA and FQGTGA. The CDR3 is made up of 13 amino acids. The CDR3 reads CASSLDRGHEQYF. CDR3 DNA: TGTGCCAGCAGCCTGGACAGGGGGCACGAGCAGTACTTC.

The chain combines TRBV3-1 with TRBJ1-1; the D is unclear. This CDR3 comprises 12 residues. Germline assignment: CDR1 LGHDT and CDR2 YNNKEL (reference sequence). V gave up 1 base and J gave up 11 bases, with 11 bases separating them. The DNA for the CDR3 is TGTGCCAGCAGCCAAGTGGGAATGTCTGCTTTCTTT. Amino acids: CASSQVGMSAFF.

The genes are TRBV13 and TRBJ2-7; D is undetermined. Germline V gene data show CDR1 as PRHDT and CDR2 as FYEKMQ (reference sequence). The CDR3 extends over 12 amino acids. The V end was cut by 0 bases, the J end by 6 bases, with 6 bases between. CDR3 DNA sequence: TGTGCCAGCAGCTTAGGGCAAGGCGAGCAGTACTTC. It specifies CASSLGQGEQYF.

This clonotype has more than one count but fewer than ten. The DNA of the CDR3 is TGTGCCAGCTCACCAGTACAGGCGGGCACCGGGGAGCTGTTTTTT. Encoded protein: CASSPVQAGTGELFF. This sequence joins TRBV18 and TRBJ2-2; TRBD1 or TRBD2 may be the D gene (5 bases each). CDR1 is KGHSH, CDR2 LQKENI, per germline. Trimming cost V 2 bases and J 4 bases, with 11 bases left between them. There are 15 residues in the CDR3.

This clonotype came up many times. The chain uses TRBV11-3 and TRBJ2-7, with TRBD1 identical over 8 bases. Looked up from germline, CDR1 is SGHNT and CDR2 is YENEEA. The ends lost 5 bases at V and 6 bases at J; junction bases unmatched: 6. The CDR3 has 13 residues. CDR3 sequence reads: CASSLRTGSEQYF. As DNA, the CDR3 is TGTGCCAGCAGCCTCAGGACAGGGAGCGAGCAGTACTTC. The full variable domain, completed using reference TRBV11-3 and TRBJ2-7, is EAGVVQSPRYKIIEKKQPVAFWCNPISGHNTLYWYLQNLGQGPELLIRYENEEAVDDSQLPKDRFSAERLKGVDSTLKIQPAELGDSAVYLCASSLRTGSEQYFGPGTRLTVT.

The V and J genes are TRBV11-2 and TRBJ1-1; a weak D match, TRBD1 (5 bases). V lost 8 bases and J 4 bases, leaving 14 bases between the germline ends. Germline V gives CDR1 SGHAT, CDR2 FQNNGV. The CDR3 is 13 residues long. The CDR3 coding sequence is TGTGCCAGCGGCCACATTGGGGGCACTGAAGCTTTCTTT. Residues: CASGHIGGTEAFF.

This clonotype occurred many times. With a much larger clone just one base away, this may be a read error. CDR3 DNA sequence: TGTGCCACCAGTGATTCCCGGGACAACATAGATACGCAGTATTTT. Translated: CATSDSRDNIDTQYF. The chain joins TRBV24-1 to TRBJ2-3, with D perhaps TRBD1 (6 bases). Germline CDR1 is KGHDR and CDR2 is SFDVKD. The germline V and J ends were trimmed by 2 bases and 5 bases, with 13 bases remaining between them. CDR3 size: 15 residues.

As for this clonotype: Just one base apart from a much larger clone, this may be a read error. The V and J genes are TRBV5-4 and TRBJ1-2; maybe TRBD1 (5 bases). The ends were cut back, 4 bases at V and 3 bases at J, with 13 bases in the middle. In germline, CDR1 is SGHNT, CDR2 YYREEE (reference sequence). The CDR3 length is 14 residues. The CDR3 spells CASSDLQAYYGYTF. The DNA of the CDR3 is TGTGCCAGCAGCGATTTACAGGCGTACTATGGCTACACCTTC.

Regarding this clonotype: The junction shows a germline mismatch at one end, possibly a read error. V usage is TRBV15 and J usage is TRBJ1-4; maybe TRBD1 (6 bases). The CDR3 is 14 amino acids. CDR1 is LNHNV, CDR2 YYDKDF, per germline (reference sequence). The DNA for the CDR3 is TGTGCCACCAGCCCAGGGGACTTTATTGAAGAACTGCTTTTT. Translating it yields CATSPGDFIEELLF.

CDR3: CASSLGTGWLHEQYF. In nucleotides, the CDR3 is TGCGCCAGCAGCCTCGGGACAGGGTGGCTCCACGAGCAGTACTTC. This chain links TRBV5-1 with TRBJ2-7, with 9 bases matching TRBD1. V was clipped by 4 bases and J by 5 bases; unmatched bases: 10. Germline V gives CDR1 SGHRS, CDR2 YFSETQ. The CDR3 is 15 residues long.